This T cell receptor (beta chain) was captured by sequencing in a study of OX40 agonist ivuxolimab in advanced cancers. Sequencing used immunoSEQ multiplex PCR; TCRdb keeps in-frame clones, though not all of them. The top ten clones hold around 1% of a sample with just under 65,000 clones, about 81% of them seen once. Autoimmune disease history or systemic immunosuppression excluded patients. This CDR3 is built from 13 residues. The germline gives CDR1 GTSNPN, CDR2 SVGIG (reference sequence). With 5 bases removed from V and 5 bases from J, the gap between germline ends came to 15 bases. This clonotype was sampled from an adult with an advanced solid tumor such as melanoma, head and neck, liver or kidney cancer. The source was CD4+ or CD8+ T cells sorted from blood, collected in a trial of the OX40 agonist ivuxolimab. V usage is TRBV30 and J usage is TRBJ1-1; D possibly corresponds to TRBD1 (5 bases). CDR3 bases: TGTGCCTGGGCTACAGGCGTACGGACTGAAGCTTTCTTT. This translates into CAWATGVRTEAFF.